The clone carrying this TCR beta chain appeared a few times. The antigen remains undetermined. There were TCR beta CDR3 regions amplified from RNA transcripts. With the HTBI primer set, the TCR CDR3 went through a first round of RT-PCR. TCRdb re-analysed the multiplex PCR reads in MiXCR, keeping a single row per CDR3 protein. The sample lists about 380,000 distinct CDR3 sequences; approximately 17% were seen once. V trimming: 0 bases; J trimming: 4 bases; junction bases outside the gene matches: 4. Germline V gene data show CDR1 as MNHEY and CDR2 as SVGAGI. There are 15 residues in the CDR3. This sample was taken from a study of T cells in Graves' hyperthyroidism and ophthalmopathy. A NOSPECS grade of at least 4, a Clinical Activity Score of at least 3 and duration under 3 months were recorded in ophthalmopathy patients. Orbital computed tomography, thyroid ultrasound, serum thyroxine and TRAb, and clinical symptoms together informed the diagnoses.

Broader study findings: Most thyroid clonotypes with frequency above 0.001 were detected in blood. Classification by a 13 V-J model distinguished ophthalmopathy from stable hyperthyroidism.

The specimen sequenced was blood. The genes are TRBV6-5 and TRBJ2-5; 8 bases are a match to TRBD2. The TCR comes from a man younger than 35 with Graves' ophthalmopathy. The CDR3 region has the DNA TGTGCCAGCAGTTACTCGAGTCGGGAGGGAGAGACCCAGTACTTC. Protein sequence: CASSYSSREGETQYF.